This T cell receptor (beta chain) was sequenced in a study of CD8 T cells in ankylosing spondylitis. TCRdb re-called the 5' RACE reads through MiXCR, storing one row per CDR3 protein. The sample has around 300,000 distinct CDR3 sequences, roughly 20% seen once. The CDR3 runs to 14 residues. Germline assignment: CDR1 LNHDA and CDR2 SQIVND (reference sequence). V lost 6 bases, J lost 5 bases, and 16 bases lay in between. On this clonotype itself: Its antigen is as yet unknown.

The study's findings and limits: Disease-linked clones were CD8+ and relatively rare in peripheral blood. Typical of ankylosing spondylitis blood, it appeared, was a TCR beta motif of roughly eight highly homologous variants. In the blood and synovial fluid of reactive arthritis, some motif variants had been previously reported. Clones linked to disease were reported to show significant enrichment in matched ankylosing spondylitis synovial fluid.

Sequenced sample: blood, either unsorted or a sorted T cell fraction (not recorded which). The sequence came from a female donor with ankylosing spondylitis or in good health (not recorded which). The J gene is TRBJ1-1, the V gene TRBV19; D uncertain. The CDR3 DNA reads TGTGCCAGTAGCGTCAGCGGGCCCAGGACTGAAGCTTTCTTT. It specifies CASSVSGPRTEAFF.